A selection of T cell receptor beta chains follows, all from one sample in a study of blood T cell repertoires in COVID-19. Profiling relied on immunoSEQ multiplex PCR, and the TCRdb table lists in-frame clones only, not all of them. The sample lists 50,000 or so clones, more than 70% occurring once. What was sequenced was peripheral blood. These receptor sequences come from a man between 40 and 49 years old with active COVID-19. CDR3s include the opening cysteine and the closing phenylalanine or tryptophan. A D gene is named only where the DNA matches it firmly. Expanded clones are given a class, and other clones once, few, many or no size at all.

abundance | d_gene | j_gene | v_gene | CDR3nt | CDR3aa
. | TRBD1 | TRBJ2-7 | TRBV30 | TGTGCCTGTCTCGGGGGACAGGGTGGCCACGAGCAGTACTTC | CACLGGQGGHEQYF
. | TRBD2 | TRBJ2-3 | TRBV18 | TGTGCCAGCTCACCACTACCGGGGGGGGCTAGCACAGATACGCAGTATTTT | CASSPLPGGASTDTQYF
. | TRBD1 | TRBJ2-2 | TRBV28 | TGTGCCAGCAGTTTCCTGAGGGGGCTTAACACCGGGGAGCTGTTTTTT | CASSFLRGLNTGELFF
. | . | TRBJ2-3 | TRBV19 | TGTGCCAGTAGTATGAAGGGGGGGGCTACGCAGTATTTT | CASSMKGGATQYF
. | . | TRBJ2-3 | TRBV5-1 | TGCGCCAGCAGCTTGGCTAGCGGCACAGATACGCAGTATTTT | CASSLASGTDTQYF
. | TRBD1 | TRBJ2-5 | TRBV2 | TGTGCCAGCAGTGCGACAGGGGTGGGGGGAGAGACCCAGTACTTC | CASSATGVGGETQYF
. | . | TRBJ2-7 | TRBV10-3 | TGTGCCATCAGTGGAGGAGTTTCGAACTCCTACGAGCAGTACTTC | CAISGGVSNSYEQYF
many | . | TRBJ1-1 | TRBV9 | TGTGCCAGCAGCGTAGTGAGGTCCTCGAACACTGAAGCTTTCTTT | CASSVVRSSNTEAFF
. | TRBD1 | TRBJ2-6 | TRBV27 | TGTGCCAGCAGTTTATCGACCGGGACAGGGATTTTCTCTGGGGCCAACGTCCTGACTTTC | CASSLSTGTGIFSGANVLTF
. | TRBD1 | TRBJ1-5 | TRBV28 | TGTGCCAGCAGTCGCCAGGGGGGTAGGAATCAGCCCCAGCATTTT | CASSRQGGRNQPQHF
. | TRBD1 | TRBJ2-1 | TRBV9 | TGTGCCAGCAGCGTAGCGACAGGGTACAATGAGCAGTTCTTC | CASSVATGYNEQFF
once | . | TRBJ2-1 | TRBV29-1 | TGCAGCGTTGAGGACTCCTGGGTGCAGTTCTTC | CSVEDSWVQFF
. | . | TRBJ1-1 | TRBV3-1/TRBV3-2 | TGTGCCAGCAGCCAAGTTCCAGTGAACACTGAAGCTTTCTTT | CASSQVPVNTEAFF
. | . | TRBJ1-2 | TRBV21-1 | TGTGCCAGCAGCAAAGAGGCAGGGCGGGGATTATGGGGCTACACCTTC | CASSKEAGRGLWGYTF
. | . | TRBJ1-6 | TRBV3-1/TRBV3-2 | TGTGCCAGCAGCCGCGGACGGGGGAATTCACCCCTCCACTTT | CASSRGRGNSPLHF
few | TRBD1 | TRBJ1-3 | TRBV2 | TGTGCCAGCAGCGTTACAGGGGGCGGGAACACCATATATTTT | CASSVTGGGNTIYF
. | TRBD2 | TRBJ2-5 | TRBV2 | TGTGCCAGCAGCCCGCTAGCGGGAGAGGGGGAGACCCAGTACTTC | CASSPLAGEGETQYF
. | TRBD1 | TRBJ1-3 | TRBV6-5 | TGTGCCAGCAGGGCGGACAGGGTGGATGGAAACACCATATATTTT | CASRADRVDGNTIYF
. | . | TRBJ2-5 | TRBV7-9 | TGTGCCAGCAGCTTCTTACCTCAGGGACTCCAAGAGACCCAGTACTTC | CASSFLPQGLQETQYF
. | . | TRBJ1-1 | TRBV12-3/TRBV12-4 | TGTGCCAGCCAGACTAGGGGCACTGAAGCTTTCTTT | CASQTRGTEAFF
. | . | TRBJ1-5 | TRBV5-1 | TGCGCCAGCAGCTTGGATGAGGGCGGCCAGCCCCAGCATTTT | CASSLDEGGQPQHF
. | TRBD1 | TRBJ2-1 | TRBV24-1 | TGTGCCACCAGTGAACGGGACAGCAATGAGCAGTTCTTC | CATSERDSNEQFF
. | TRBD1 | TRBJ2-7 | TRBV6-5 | TGTGCCAGCAGCGCCTGGACAGGATCCTACGAGCAGTACTTC | CASSAWTGSYEQYF
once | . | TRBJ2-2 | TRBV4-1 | TGCGCCAGCAGCCAAGCCAACACATTGACAGCAGTTCTCACCGGGGAGCTGTTTTTT | CASSQANTLTAVLTGELFF
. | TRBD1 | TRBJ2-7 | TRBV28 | TGTGCCAGCAGTTTAGGGGGACAGGGGGCGAGACACGAGCAGTACTTC | CASSLGGQGARHEQYF
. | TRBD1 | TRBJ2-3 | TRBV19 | TGTGCCAGTAGTCCATGGACAGGGGGTCCCACAGATACGCAGTATTTT | CASSPWTGGPTDTQYF
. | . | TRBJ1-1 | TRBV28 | TGTGCCATTCACGAAGGGGGTGAAACTGAAGCTTTCTTT | CAIHEGGETEAFF
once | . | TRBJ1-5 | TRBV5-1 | TGCGCCAGCAGCTTGGGATCAGGGGAACAGCCCCAGCATTTT | CASSLGSGEQPQHF
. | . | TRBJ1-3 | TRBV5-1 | TGCGCCAGCAGCCCCTATCGAAACAGGGAAGACTCTGGAAACACCATATATTTT | CASSPYRNREDSGNTIYF
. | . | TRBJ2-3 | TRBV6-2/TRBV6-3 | TGTGCCAGCAGTTACCAGAGCGGGACAGATACGCAGTATTTT | CASSYQSGTDTQYF
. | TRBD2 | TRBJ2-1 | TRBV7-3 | TGTGCCAGCAGCTCCGTCGGACTAGCGGGAGGGCCTACCTACAATGAGCAGTTCTTC | CASSSVGLAGGPTYNEQFF
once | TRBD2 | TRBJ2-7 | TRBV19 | TGTGCCAGTAGTATCGGGACTAGCGGGATCTACGAGCAGTACTTC | CASSIGTSGIYEQYF